The following is a TCR beta chain sequence with its context. The method was immunoSEQ multiplex PCR; TCRdb's version includes in-frame clones alone and lacks a portion of them. The data contain approximately 1,500,000 clones, roughly 97% of them singletons. CDR3 size: 12 residues. The V gene's germline CDR1 is MDHEN and CDR2 SYDVKM. V lost 8 bases to trimming and J lost 1 base, with 8 bases between them. This record comes from a study of shared clonotypes between healthy human individuals. The chain has TRBV28 and TRBJ1-1, with D unresolved. Sequencing was done on a sample of naive CD4+ T cells sorted from blood. Subset described: CD45RA+ positively selected. This receptor was identified in a man under 40 in good health. The CDR3 sequence: CASRRQNTEAFF. The CDR3 nucleotides are TGTGCCAGCCGGCGGCAGAACACTGAAGCTTTCTTT.